One sample yielded the 14 T cell receptor beta chains listed below, sequenced in a study of T cells in women clearing cervical HPV infection. Profiled with immunoSEQ multiplex PCR; TCRdb holds only in-frame clones, not every one. Its table records 25,000 to 30,000 clones. The sample taken for sequencing was blood buffy coat. The receptors come from a woman aged 18 to 69 with a cervical HPV16 infection that either progressed to CIN3+ or cleared (not recorded which).

Notes on this clone: The read gets to within 3 residues of the CDR3 end, and the germline J gene fills in the rest. This chain uses TRBV7-9 with TRBJ2-5; no clear D. The CDR3 runs 13 residues. Germline loops: CDR1 SEHNR, CDR2 FQNEAQ (reference sequence). V lost 1 base to trimming and J lost 5 bases, with 8 bases between them. CDR3: CASSLEGYETQYF. Incomplete CDR3 DNA: TGTGCCAGCAGCTTAGAAGGGTACGAGACC.

In regard to this clone: The read stops 3 residues short of the end of the CDR3; the missing end is completed from the germline J gene. V gene TRBV20-1 combines with J gene TRBJ1-2, with D maybe TRBD1 (6 bases). V dropped 6 bases and J dropped 3 bases, with 11 bases sitting between them. The CDR3 contains 12 residues. CDR1 and CDR2 (germline): DFQATT, SNEGSKA (reference sequence). CDR3 residues: CSAKKGDYGYTF. The part of the CDR3 DNA that was read is TGCAGTGCCAAGAAGGGGGACTATGGC.

Details on this clone: The read ends 3 residues shy of where the CDR3 ends; the end is completed using the germline J gene. At the DNA level, this CDR3 is encoded by other sequences in the same sample as well. The J gene is TRBJ2-2, the V gene TRBV7-2, with D possibly matching TRBD2 (6 bases). The germline V gene has CDR1 SGHTA and CDR2 FQGNSA. The CDR3 runs to 14 residues. Trimming removed 5 bases at V and 3 bases at J, with 10 bases between. The CDR3 bases that were read are TGTGCCAGCAGCCCGGGACTTTACACCGGGGAG. It is translated as CASSPGLYTGE. The whole CDR3 protein reads CASSPGLYTGELFF.

Points on this clone: The CDR3 is cut off 3 residues early in the read; its end comes from the germline J gene. V gene TRBV7-2 combines with J gene TRBJ2-3; D call uncertain. The ends were cut back, 1 base at V and 6 bases at J, with 8 bases in the middle. The CDR3 sequence is 13 residues long. The V gene's germline CDR1 is SGHTA and CDR2 FQGNSA. CDR3 bases read: TGTGCCAGCAGCTTAGGCCGTGCGGATACG. It translates to CASSLGRADT. The whole CDR3 sequence reads CASSLGRADTQYF.

As regards this clone: The read falls 3 residues short of the CDR3 end, and the missing part is taken from the germline J gene. J is TRBJ1-1 and V is TRBV4-2, with a possible D match to TRBD1 (5 bases). The CDR3 runs 13 residues. Between the trimmed V and J ends, which lost 2 bases and 3 bases, there was a span of 7 bases. Per germline, CDR1 LGHNA and CDR2 YNFKEQ. Partial CDR3 DNA: TGTGCCAGCAGCCAACAGGGAGACACTGAA. The encoded protein is CASSQQGDTE. The whole CDR3 protein is CASSQQGDTEAFF.

A remark on this clone: From the germline J gene comes the end of the CDR3, since the read stops 3 residues before it. The rearrangement links TRBV12-3 or TRBV12-4 to TRBJ2-1; D gene ambiguous. The germline V and J ends were trimmed by 4 bases and 5 bases, with 18 bases remaining between them. The CDR3 totals 16 residues. The CDR3 is CASSSVDSHNDNEQFF. CDR3 bases read: TGTGCCAGCAGTTCCGTAGACTCGCACAACGACAATGAG.

Turning to this clone: The CDR3 end is not reached by the read, which stops 3 residues before it; the germline J gene fills it in. The rearrangement uses TRBV20-1 and TRBJ2-5; D may be TRBD1 or TRBD2 (5 bases each). The germline V gene encodes CDR1 DFQATT and CDR2 SNEGSKA (reference sequence). The CDR3 has 12 amino acids. Deletions cut 6 bases from V and 4 bases from J, with 12 bases between. The sequenced CDR3 bases are TGCAGTGCCGAAGAGGGGCTAGAGACC. Translation: CSAEEGLET. The entire CDR3 reads CSAEEGLETQYF.

Note on this clone: The read ends 3 residues shy of where the CDR3 ends; the end is completed using the germline J gene. The chain links TRBV30 to TRBJ2-1; TRBD1 agrees at 9 bases. V was pared by 1 base and J by 7 bases, with 2 bases of the junction left unmatched. The germline CDR1 and CDR2 sequences are GTSNPN and SVGIG (reference sequence). The CDR3 extends over 13 amino acids. The part of the CDR3 DNA that was read is TGTGCCTGGAGTGGGACAGGGGTGAATGAG. Its protein is CAWSGTGVNE. The CDR3 in its entirety is CAWSGTGVNEQFF. Complete variable domain (other parts from reference TRBV30 and TRBJ2-1): SQTIHQWPATLVQPVGSPLSLECTVEGTSNPNLYWYRQAAGRGLQLLFYSVGIGQISSEVPQNLSASRPQDRQFILSSKKLLLSDSGFYLCAWSGTGVNEQFFGPGTRLTVL.

As concerns this clone: The sequence runs out 3 residues before the end of the CDR3; the remainder is reconstructed from the germline J gene. The chain combines TRBV6-4 with TRBJ1-2; possibly TRBD1 for D (5 bases). CDR3 length: 15 residues. V dropped 6 bases and J dropped 4 bases, with 18 bases sitting between them. The germline gives CDR1 MRHNA, CDR2 SNTAGT. CDR3 residues: CASSPQGDSGYGYTF. Incomplete CDR3 DNA: TGTGCCAGCAGCCCACAAGGGGATTCAGGCTATGGC.

In the case of this clone: The sequence runs out 3 residues before the end of the CDR3; the remainder is reconstructed from the germline J gene. This rearrangement joins TRBV2 to TRBJ2-1, with D possibly called TRBD1 or TRBD2 (5 bases each). Germline lookup yields CDR1 SNHLY and CDR2 FYNNEI. The V end lost 1 base, the J end lost 0 bases, and 7 bases lay between the germline ends. This CDR3 has 15 amino acids. This CDR3 reads CASSEERGSYNEQFF. CDR3 DNA (partial): TGTGCCAGCAGTGAAGAGAGGGGCTCCTACAATGAG.

With respect to this clone: With the read ending 3 residues before the CDR3 end, the germline J gene is used to fill in that end. V is TRBV4-1 and J is TRBJ1-4; tentatively, D is TRBD1 (5 bases). Germline assignment: CDR1 MGHRA and CDR2 YSYEKL. CDR3 size: 15 residues. V lost 5 bases and J 7 bases, leaving 17 bases between the germline ends. The CDR3 protein is CASSTPGPGGEKLFF. Partial CDR3 DNA: TGCGCCAGCAGCACCCCGGGACCCGGGGGTGAAAAA.

Notes on this clone: The sequence runs out 3 residues before the end of the CDR3; the remainder is reconstructed from the germline J gene. This chain uses TRBV12-3 or TRBV12-4 with TRBJ2-1; 10 bases match TRBD2. J lost 0 bases, V lost 5 bases, and 1 base had no gene match. The CDR3 has 15 residues. Here the CDR3 reads CASSSGGASYNEQFF. The sequenced part of the CDR3 DNA is TGTGCCAGCAGTAGCGGGGGGGCCTCCTACAATGAG.

On this clone: The read ends 3 residues before the CDR3 terminus; that terminus is restored from the germline J gene. This sequence joins TRBV30 and TRBJ2-2; possible D gene TRBD1, 6 bases. The germline gives CDR1 GTSNPN, CDR2 SVGIG (reference sequence). The CDR3 totals 15 residues. Trimming shortened V by 2 bases and J by 7 bases, and 17 bases separated the two germline ends. The CDR3 protein is CAWSSPAGEVGELFF. The sequenced part of the CDR3 DNA is TGTGCCTGGAGTTCCCCTGCAGGGGAAGTCGGGGAG.

Details on this clone: The read comes to an end 3 residues before the CDR3 does, leaving the germline J gene to fill in the end. The chain uses TRBV5-5 and TRBJ2-1; D might be TRBD1 (6 bases). V was trimmed by 5 bases and J by 2 bases, leaving 11 bases between them. The CDR3 is 14 amino acids. Germline V gene sequence: CDR1 SGHKS, CDR2 YYEKEE (reference sequence). CDR3 sequence reads: CASRGTNPYNEQFF. The covered CDR3 bases are TGTGCCAGCAGGGGGACAAATCCCTACAATGAG.